Reported below is one T cell receptor (beta chain). Trimming removed 8 bases at V and 0 bases at J, with 8 bases between. The CDR3 contains 13 residues. Germline V lookup: CDR1 LGHNT, CDR2 FRNRAP. The source of the sample is a study of T cell changes during pregnancy in multiple sclerosis. Some clones are missing from TCRdb's copy, which holds only in-frame ones; the method was immunoSEQ multiplex PCR. The repertoire holds about 46,000 clones, with around 92% as singletons. This receptor was identified in a female donor with multiple sclerosis, enrolled in a pregnancy study. V gene TRBV12-5 combines with J gene TRBJ1-3; D possibly corresponds to TRBD1 (6 bases). The starting material was peripheral blood, obtained in the third trimester of pregnancy. The DNA of the CDR3 is TGTGCTAGTAGACAGGTCTCTGGAAACACCATATATTTT. Its protein is CASRQVSGNTIYF.